The rows below give T cell receptor beta chains drawn from one sample of a study of T cell responses to AZD1222 COVID-19 vaccine. The assay was immunoSEQ multiplex PCR, and TCRdb's table has in-frame clones only and misses some. The sample carries more than 50,000 clones, 75% to 85% recorded once. The sequencing here drew on peripheral blood, taken on day 0 of MenACWY control vaccination. The receptors originated from an adult in good health. Each CDR3 is given with its conserved first and last residue. The D gene is left open where the match is weak. Size tells how often a clone was seen (once, few, many) or the class of an expanded clone, and some rows leave it out.

clone_size	v_call	d_call	j_call	cdr3_aa
once	TRBV12-5	TRBD1	TRBJ2-7	CASGSMGMGQGGEQYF
once	TRBV4-1	NA	TRBJ2-1	CASSQGDSRDEQFF
NA	TRBV5-4	TRBD2	TRBJ2-5	CASSFAGGAQETQYF
once	TRBV7-9	NA	TRBJ2-3	CASSLDGPSTDTQYF
once	TRBV28	NA	TRBJ2-5	CASSLGVVETQYF
few	TRBV5-4	NA	TRBJ2-1	CASSWSWRSYNEQFF
NA	TRBV2	NA	TRBJ1-2	CASSTESYGYTF
NA	TRBV9	NA	TRBJ1-6	CASSVDPYNSPLHF
NA	TRBV5-6	TRBD1	TRBJ1-1	CASSLVGQGYRSEAFF
NA	TRBV5-1	NA	TRBJ1-1	CASTHGEQFTGEAFF
NA	TRBV24-1	NA	TRBJ2-2	CATSAGGANTGELFF
NA	TRBV27	TRBD2	TRBJ2-7	CASSVAGGLESSYLYEQYF
few	TRBV4-2	TRBD2	TRBJ2-1	CASSGRLAGEVDEQFF
NA	TRBV7-2	TRBD2	TRBJ2-4	CASSQRGGVNIQYF
NA	TRBV30	NA	TRBJ2-2	CAWRGGRKNTGELFF
NA	TRBV7-9	NA	TRBJ2-6	CASSPPRGLPGANVLTF
few	TRBV28	TRBD1	TRBJ2-2	CASSSGQGDTGELFF
few	TRBV29-1	NA	TRBJ1-5	CSVGEGRSQPQHF
NA	TRBV7-9	TRBD1	TRBJ1-2	CASSQPGTGIGHYTF
NA	TRBV18	NA	TRBJ1-4	CASPPQKLFF
NA	TRBV18	TRBD2	TRBJ2-5	CASSPRDYVETQYF
once	TRBV4-3	NA	TRBJ1-3	CASSQGAGGNTIYF
NA	TRBV28	NA	TRBJ2-1	CASSFRGEDSEQFF
NA	TRBV6-6	NA	TRBJ2-7	CASGIVRDTLNEQYF
once	TRBV28	NA	TRBJ2-2	CASRISNTGELFF
NA	TRBV12-3/TRBV12-4	NA	TRBJ1-6	CASRGGYNSPLHF
NA	TRBV3-1/TRBV3-2	TRBD1	TRBJ2-3	CASSQGTGQGSTDTQYF
once	TRBV4-1	NA	TRBJ1-2	CASSQEMIPNGYTF
NA	TRBV7-9	NA	TRBJ1-1	CASSSSGWRAFF
NA	TRBV19	NA	TRBJ1-4	CASRPRGGSNEKLFF
NA	TRBV15	NA	TRBJ2-3	CATRVGGSLTDTQYF
few	TRBV19	TRBD1	TRBJ1-2	CASSATGVNGYTF
NA	TRBV13	NA	TRBJ2-7	CASSSFLRVLDEQYF
NA	TRBV2	NA	TRBJ1-2	CASLPAAVGGYTF
NA	TRBV6-5	NA	TRBJ1-1	CATRLDGLNTEAFF
NA	TRBV7-2	NA	TRBJ1-2	CASSLVDRLYGYTF
few	TRBV7-9	NA	TRBJ2-5	CASSFGTGETQYF
NA	TRBV29-1	NA	TRBJ1-1	CSVGRASNTEAFF
NA	TRBV6-1	NA	TRBJ2-1	CASSEAGQGLTQFF
NA	TRBV11-3	NA	TRBJ2-3	CASSLGGTDTQYF
NA	TRBV19	TRBD1	TRBJ1-4	CASSIENLDRAGEKLFF
NA	TRBV6-5	TRBD1	TRBJ2-7	CASSRDRGWDEQYF
NA	TRBV19	NA	TRBJ1-1	CASSTHQGEAFF
few	TRBV27	NA	TRBJ2-7	CASSPRTETNYEQYF
once	TRBV7-2	NA	TRBJ2-2	CASSLAGGKTGELFF
NA	TRBV7-2	NA	TRBJ1-5	CASSSRTNQPQHF
medium-sized	TRBV9	NA	TRBJ1-2	CASSADSGAYGYTF
NA	TRBV6-6	NA	TRBJ1-3	CASSYSDRGGNTIYF
NA	TRBV7-2	TRBD1	TRBJ2-3	CASSLVGTDADTQYF
NA	TRBV18	NA	TRBJ2-7	CASSPRSSSYEQYF
NA	TRBV6-4	NA	TRBJ2-1	CASSDFAAAAYNEQFF
NA	TRBV6-1	NA	TRBJ1-5	CASSEWGQGNQPQHF
NA	TRBV12-3/TRBV12-4	NA	TRBJ1-6	CASSHGVNSPLHF
NA	TRBV30	NA	TRBJ2-5	CAWSVLGGSSTKTQYF
NA	TRBV6-1	TRBD1	TRBJ2-2	CASSQGANGELFF
few	TRBV3-1/TRBV3-2	NA	TRBJ2-7	CASSQVVPGQKIQASYEQYF